This T cell receptor beta chain was sequenced in a study of CXCR3-negative and CXCR3-positive naive CD8 T cells. All TRB cDNA libraries came from 5' RACE performed with UMI labels. TCRdb reanalyzed the 5' RACE reads, giving one entry per CDR3 protein sequence and no DNA. Recorded here are around 81,000 distinct CDR3 sequences; the top ten clones represent around 1.6%. This CDR3 has 13 amino acids. Germline CDR1 reads LNHDA; CDR2 reads SQIVND (reference sequence). This receptor was obtained from a human donor in good health. Some clones in this sample may be carry-over from other donors' samples. This chain connects TRBV19 to TRBJ2-1; TCRdb selects TRBD1, and the lack of DNA leaves this call unchecked. What was sequenced was naive CXCR3- CD8+ T cells from blood. Documented subset: CD45RO-CCR7+CD27+CD95- naive CD8+ T cells lacking CXCR3 (TNR3-). CDR3: CASSIWAGDEQFF.